This TCR beta chain was recorded in a study of blood T cell repertoires in COVID-19. Study overall: Acute-phase and convalescent COVID-19 samples originated in the United States, Italy and Spain.

With V trimmed by 6 bases and J by 0 bases, 5 bases remained unmatched. The CDR3 contains 15 residues. Per germline, CDR1 MNHEY and CDR2 SVGAGI. Original processing methods: The assay estimated nucleated cells by amplifying reference gene primers. The protocol was immunoSEQ multiplex PCR, while the TCRdb copy is restricted to in-frame clones and leaves out a portion. V and J calls plus clone size are reproduced from that table; the DNA served to infer D and trimming. The sample lists around 50,000 clones, more than 75% occurring once. Sequencing was done on a sample of peripheral blood. This sequence originates from a man between 60 and 75 years old with active or convalescent COVID-19. V usage is TRBV6-5 and J usage is TRBJ1-5; 7 bases agree with TRBD1. Here the CDR3 reads CASSRDSYSNQPQHF. The CDR3 coding sequence is TGTGCCAGCAGCAGGGACAGTTATAGCAATCAGCCCCAGCATTTT.